The 20 T cell receptor beta chains below all came from one sample that was sequenced in a study of post-analysis software for immune sequencing data. No antigen has been identified for these receptors. The library was made from cDNA and included unique molecular identifiers. Each CDR3 protein gets one entry after TCRdb re-called the PCR reads with MiXCR. The profile covers 820,000 or so distinct CDR3 sequences, with 53% appearing a single time and approximately 4.4% taken by the ten largest. Study-level results: There were five or six TRBV segments more frequent in patients than controls, and TRBV5-6, TRBV5-1 and TRBV20-1 were among them.

Material: blood. The source of these receptors is a girl between 5 and 17 years old with multiple sclerosis.

The V call is TRBV12-3 or TRBV12-4, the J call TRBJ2-7; 8 bases fit TRBD2. This CDR3 has 15 residues. V was clipped by 3 bases and J by 2 bases; unmatched bases: 6. CDR3 DNA: TGTGCCAGCAGTTTGGGGAGCGGGAGCCCCTACGAGCAGTACTTC. Translated, it gives CASSLGSGSPYEQYF.

The chain recombines TRBV12-3 or TRBV12-4 with TRBJ2-3; TRBD2 aligns across 9 bases. This CDR3 is built from 19 residues. The J segment lost 0 bases and the V segment lost 5 bases, leaving 15 bases of the junction unmatched. CDR3 loop: CASSLRAGGHTASTDTQYF. The DNA for the CDR3 is TGTGCCAGCAGTCTGAGAGCGGGGGGTCACACTGCTAGCACAGATACGCAGTATTTT.

This clonotype has a handful of counts. This chain joins TRBV10-3 and TRBJ2-3; the D is unclear. From germline, CDR1 is ENHRY and CDR2 SYGVKD. CDR3 size: 15 residues. Trimming removed 4 bases from V and 0 bases from J, with 11 bases in between. The CDR3 loop reads CAISGGGSSTDTQYF. The CDR3 coding sequence is TGTGCCATCAGTGGCGGTGGCAGTAGCACAGATACGCAGTATTTT.

This sequence joins TRBV5-1 and TRBJ1-6; D remains ambiguous. The germline V and J ends were trimmed by 2 bases and 4 bases, with 10 bases remaining between them. The CDR3 length is 15 residues. Germline-derived CDR1 and CDR2 are SGHRS and YFSETQ. The CDR3: CASSLSRQYNSPLHF. CDR3 DNA: TGCGCCAGCAGCTTATCCAGGCAGTATAATTCACCCCTCCACTTT.

V gene TRBV9 combines with J gene TRBJ2-3, with a weak D call TRBD1 (5 bases). The germline V gene has CDR1 SGDLS and CDR2 YYNGEE. V was trimmed by 0 bases and J by 4 bases, leaving 12 bases between them. This CDR3 comprises 15 residues. CDR3 region: CASSVAARVPDTQYF. In DNA, the CDR3 is TGTGCCAGCAGCGTAGCCGCCAGGGTCCCAGATACGCAGTATTTT.

V is TRBV3-1 and J is TRBJ2-1; the D is unclear. CDR1 LGHDT and CDR2 YNNKEL come from the germline V gene (reference sequence). This CDR3 spans 15 amino acids. V was shortened by 0 bases and J by 6 bases, with 12 bases between the two germline ends. The CDR3 DNA reads TGTGCCAGCAGCCAAGATCGGATAGTATCCAATGAGCAGTTCTTC. Its protein is CASSQDRIVSNEQFF.

This clonotype is a singleton in its sample. V usage is TRBV6-6 and J usage is TRBJ1-5, with D maybe TRBD1 (5 bases). Trimming shortened V by 2 bases and J by 2 bases, and 10 bases separated the two germline ends. Germline CDR1 MNHNY, CDR2 SVGAGI (reference sequence). The CDR3 consists of 15 residues. CDR3 loop: CASSYGTDGNQPQHF. The CDR3, as DNA: TGTGCCAGCAGTTACGGGACGGACGGCAATCAGCCCCAGCATTTT.

The chain couples TRBV7-2 to TRBJ2-2; TRBD1 is a possible D gene (6 bases). The CDR3 extends over 17 amino acids. Germline CDR1 is SGHTA and CDR2 is FQGNSA. Trimming left V 5 bases short and J 0 bases short, with 16 bases between. In DNA, the CDR3 is TGTGCCAGCAGCGCGAACCGGGACACCGCGAACACCGGGGAGCTGTTTTTT. It translates to CASSANRDTANTGELFF.

The genes are TRBV7-9 and TRBJ1-6, with unresolved D. The V and J ends lost 2 bases and 6 bases respectively, with 8 bases between them. The CDR3 spans 14 residues. CDR1 and CDR2 (germline): SEHNR, FQNEAQ (reference sequence). Here the CDR3 reads CASSLPGSNSPLHF. DNA for the CDR3: TGTGCCAGCAGCTTACCCGGGAGTAATTCACCCCTCCACTTT.

The V and J genes are TRBV7-3 and TRBJ2-3; 7 bases line up with TRBD2. J gave up 5 bases and V 5 bases, and 7 bases lay outside the gene matches. The CDR3 contains 14 residues. Germline lookup yields CDR1 SGHTA and CDR2 FQGTGA. CDR3 loop: CASSAGTTIDTQYF. CDR3 nucleotides: TGTGCCAGCAGCGCCGGGACTACGATAGATACGCAGTATTTT.

The V and J genes are TRBV6-2 or TRBV6-3 and TRBJ2-4; possibly TRBD2 for D (6 bases). The closer fit of TRBJ2-7 to the DNA end suggests the J call may be wrong. The CDR3 loop spans 16 amino acids. CDR1 is MNHEY, CDR2 SVGEGT, per germline. The chain's CDR3 is CASSKTPGLPLDEQYF. CDR3 coding DNA: TGTGCCAGCAGTAAAACGCCGGGACTGCCTTTGGACGAGCAGTACTTC.

The CDR3 reads CASSRTSGSGEDEQYF. Written as DNA, the CDR3 is TGTGCCAGCAGTCGGACTAGCGGGAGCGGGGAGGACGAGCAGTACTTC. V is TRBV12-3 or TRBV12-4 and J is TRBJ2-7; 13 bases align to TRBD2. The CDR3 runs 16 residues. V lost 5 bases to trimming and J lost 5 bases; unmatched junction nucleotides: 9.

The chain has TRBV27 and TRBJ1-5; D remains unclear. Trimming cost V 5 bases and J 10 bases, with 18 bases left between them. Germline CDR1 reads MNHEY; CDR2 reads SMNVEV (reference sequence). The length of the CDR3 is 14 residues. The CDR3 here is CASSIFGVVSPQHF. The CDR3 DNA reads TGTGCCAGCAGTATCTTTGGGGTAGTCAGCCCCCAGCATTTT.

This clonotype was seen a few times. The V and J genes are TRBV7-8 and TRBJ2-5; 11 bases match TRBD2. The CDR3 is made up of 17 amino acids. J gave up 2 bases and V 1 base, and 6 bases lay outside the gene matches. The germline CDR1 and CDR2 sequences are SGHVS and FQNEAQ. CDR3 sequence (DNA): TGTGCCAGCAGCTTAGGGGGACTAGCGGAGATACAAGAGACCCAGTACTTC. It codes for CASSLGGLAEIQETQYF.

The chain couples TRBV5-1 to TRBJ2-7; 12 bases are shared with TRBD1. There are 16 residues in the CDR3. Germline lookup yields CDR1 SGHRS and CDR2 YFSETQ. Losses at the gene ends were 1 base for V and 5 bases for J; bases not matched to a gene: 7. CDR3 DNA: TGCGCCAGCAGCTTGTCCCCGGGACAGGGGGCGCACGAGCAGTACTTC. As protein: CASSLSPGQGAHEQYF. The full variable domain, with the rest looked up from reference TRBV5-1 and TRBJ2-7, is KAGVTQTPRYLIKTRGQQVTLSCSPISGHRSVSWYQQTPGQGLQFLFEYFSETQRNKGNFPGRFSGRQFSNSRSEMNVSTLELGDSALYLCASSLSPGQGAHEQYFGPGTRLTVT.

V usage is TRBV28 and J usage is TRBJ2-3; 9 bases line up with TRBD2. The CDR3 is made up of 14 amino acids. Germline V gives CDR1 MDHEN, CDR2 SYDVKM. Trimming at V came to 9 bases and at J to 0 bases, leaving 4 bases not matched to a gene. In DNA form, the CDR3 reads TGTGCCAGTGACAGCGGGGGGAGCACAGATACGCAGTATTTT. As protein: CASDSGGSTDTQYF.

The chain combines TRBV7-9 with TRBJ2-1, with D possibly being TRBD1 (6 bases). This CDR3 spans 15 amino acids. Trimming shortened V by 3 bases and J by 4 bases, and 13 bases separated the two germline ends. The germline CDR1 and CDR2 sequences are SEHNR and FQNEAQ (reference sequence). The CDR3 DNA reads as TGTGCCAGCAGCTTGCGGACAGAACAATACAATGAGCAGTTCTTC. This gives the protein CASSLRTEQYNEQFF.

This clonotype was observed many times. The rearrangement uses TRBV7-2 and TRBJ2-7; 7 nucleotides agree with TRBD1. J gave up 1 base and V 1 base, and 4 bases lay outside the gene matches. Per the germline V gene, CDR1 is SGHTA and CDR2 is FQGNSA. This CDR3 spans 15 amino acids. For the CDR3, the DNA is TGTGCCAGCAGCTTAGACAGGGGATTGTCCTACGAGCAGTACTTC. It translates to CASSLDRGLSYEQYF.

Notes on this clonotype: One junction end disagrees with the germline gene, perhaps due to a read error. V is TRBV5-6 and J is TRBJ1-1; 8 bases are a match to TRBD1. This CDR3 comprises 15 residues. Germline V gene data show CDR1 as SGHDT and CDR2 as YYEEEE. The CDR3 nucleotides read TGTGCCAGCACCTTGGGACAGGTTTTGAACACTGAAGCTTTCTTT. This codes for CASTLGQVLNTEAFF.

The chain recombines TRBV5-5 with TRBJ2-4; TRBD2 might be the D (6 bases). Per the germline V gene, CDR1 is SGHKS and CDR2 is YYEKEE (reference sequence). Trimming left V 2 bases short and J 0 bases short, with 18 bases between. CDR3 length: 18 amino acids. This chain's CDR3 is CASSFVLLADLAKNIQYF. CDR3 DNA sequence: TGTGCCAGCAGCTTCGTCCTTTTAGCGGATCTAGCCAAAAACATTCAGTACTTC.